This entry features one TCR beta chain sequence. TCRdb's copy holds only in-frame clones and misses some; the assay was immunoSEQ multiplex PCR. The top ten clones hold around 10% of a sample with about 350,000 clones, approximately 86% of them seen once. Treatment meaning: around 19 received Ad26.COV2.S at low or high dose, single or two shots; about 5 received placebo; per-sample allocation not given. Sampling occurred on day 63 after the first vaccine or placebo injection. Recruitment in Boston yielded a donor of adult age, 18-55 years. This entry belongs to a study of Ad26.COV2.S vaccination and SARS-CoV-2 variants. About the research overall: Doses of Ad26.COV2.S were injected into muscle once or twice, 56 days apart.

The CDR3 is made up of 14 amino acids. Germline CDR1 and CDR2: SSHAT and FNYEAQ (reference sequence). V was cut by 5 bases and J by 7 bases, with 17 bases left in between. The receptor's source is a person between 18 and 65 years old who received the Ad26.COV2.S COVID-19 vaccine or a placebo. The sample was peripheral blood, taken in a trial of Ad26.COV2.S vaccine versus placebo. The rearrangement uses TRBV7-7 and TRBJ2-5; possibly TRBD1 for D (6 bases). This CDR3 is CASSPYKGDGTQYF. CDR3 DNA: TGTGCCAGCAGCCCTTATAAGGGGGACGGGACCCAGTACTTC.